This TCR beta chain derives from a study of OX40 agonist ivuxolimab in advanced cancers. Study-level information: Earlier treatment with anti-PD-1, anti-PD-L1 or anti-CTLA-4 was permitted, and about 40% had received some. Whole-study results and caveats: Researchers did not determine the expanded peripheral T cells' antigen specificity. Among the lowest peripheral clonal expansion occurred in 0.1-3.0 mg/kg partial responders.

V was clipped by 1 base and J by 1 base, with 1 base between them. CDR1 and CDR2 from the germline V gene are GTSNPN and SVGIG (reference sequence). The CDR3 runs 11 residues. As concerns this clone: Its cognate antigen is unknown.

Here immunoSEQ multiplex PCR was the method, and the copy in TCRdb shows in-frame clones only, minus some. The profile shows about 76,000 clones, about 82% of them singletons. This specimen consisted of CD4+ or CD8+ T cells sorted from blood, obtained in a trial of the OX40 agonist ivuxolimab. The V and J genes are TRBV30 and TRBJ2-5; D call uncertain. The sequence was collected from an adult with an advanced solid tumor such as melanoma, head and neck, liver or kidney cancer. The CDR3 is CAWSAQETQYF. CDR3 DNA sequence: TGTGCCTGGAGTGCCCAAGAGACCCAGTACTTC.